The present T cell receptor (beta chain) was sequenced within a study of shared clonotypes between healthy human individuals. V lost 5 bases and J 7 bases, leaving 21 bases between the germline ends. This CDR3 comprises 15 residues. Germline V lookup: CDR1 MNHEY, CDR2 SMNVEV (reference sequence). Genomic DNA per cell subset filled all wells of several immunoSEQ plates. How the authors handled the data: Junction-only sequences without quality scores were provided by ImmunoSEQ, so filtering was different. Clones were sequenced by immunoSEQ multiplex PCR, and TCRdb holds only the in-frame ones, with some missing. V and J calls and clone size come straight from that table; D and trimming were deduced from the DNA. Seen here are about 700,000 clones, about 74% observed once, and the top ten hold more than 1.5%. The investigators split CD4+ cells into a CD45RA+ naive subset and a CD45RA-negative memory subset.

The chain is built from TRBV27 and TRBJ2-7, with D perhaps TRBD1 (5 bases). The source of this sequence is a woman in her 30s in good health. The sequencing input was memory CD4+ T cells sorted from blood. Specified subset: CD45RA-negative fraction. CDR3 coding DNA: TGTGCCAGCAGTACGACAGTTCCTCAGTTTGCGGAGCAGTACTTC. This sequence encodes CASSTTVPQFAEQYF.